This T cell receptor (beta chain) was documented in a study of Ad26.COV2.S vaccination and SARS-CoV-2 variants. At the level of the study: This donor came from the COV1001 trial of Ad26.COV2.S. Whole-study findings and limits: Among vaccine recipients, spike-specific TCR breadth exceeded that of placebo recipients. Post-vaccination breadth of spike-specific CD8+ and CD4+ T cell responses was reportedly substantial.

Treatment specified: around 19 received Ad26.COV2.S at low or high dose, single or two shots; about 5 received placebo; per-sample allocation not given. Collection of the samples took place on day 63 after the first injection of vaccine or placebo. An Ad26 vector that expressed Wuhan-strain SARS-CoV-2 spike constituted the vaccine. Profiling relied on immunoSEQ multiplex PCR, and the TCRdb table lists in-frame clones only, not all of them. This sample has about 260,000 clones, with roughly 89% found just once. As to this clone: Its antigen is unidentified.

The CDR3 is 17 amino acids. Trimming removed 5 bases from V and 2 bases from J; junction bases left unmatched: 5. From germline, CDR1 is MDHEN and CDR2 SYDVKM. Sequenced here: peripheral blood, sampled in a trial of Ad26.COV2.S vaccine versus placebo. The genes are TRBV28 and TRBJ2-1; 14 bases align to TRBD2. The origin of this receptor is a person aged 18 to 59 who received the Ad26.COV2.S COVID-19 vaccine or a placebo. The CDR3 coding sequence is TGTGCCAGCAGTCTCCGGACTAGCGGGGGGACCTACAATGAGCAGTTCTTC. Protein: CASSLRTSGGTYNEQFF.